Below, 28 T cell receptor beta chains from the same sample are listed, as sequenced in a study of T cell repertoires in cytomegalovirus infection. TCRdb analysed the reads with MiXCR anew, one entry per CDR3 protein. The table shows 150,000 or so distinct CDR3 sequences, with about 6.5% occurring only once. The specimen sequenced was PBMCs. Receptors were obtained from a human donor in good health (CMV status not recorded). Some clones in this sample may be carry-over from other donors' samples.

This clonotype occurred many times. The chain combines TRBV6-6 with TRBJ2-3; 10 nucleotides align to TRBD2. The CDR3 spans 15 residues. With V trimmed by 2 bases and J by 4 bases, 3 bases remained unmatched. The germline V gene encodes CDR1 MNHNY and CDR2 SVGAGI (reference sequence). The CDR3 spells CASSYERGGADTQYF. The DNA for the CDR3 is TGTGCCAGCAGTTACGAGCGGGGGGGCGCAGATACGCAGTATTTT.

The chain joins TRBV4-1 to TRBJ1-6; no clear D. CDR3 length equals 17 residues. V gave up 1 base and J gave up 0 bases, with 10 bases separating them. Germline V gene sequence: CDR1 MGHRA, CDR2 YSYEKL. The CDR3 is CASSQGVQSSYNSPLHF. The DNA of the CDR3 is TGCGCCAGCAGCCAAGGGGTCCAAAGCTCCTATAATTCACCCCTCCACTTT.

This clonotype was observed many times. V is TRBV5-1 and J is TRBJ1-5; D is ambiguous. Germline V lookup: CDR1 SGHRS, CDR2 YFSETQ. The V gene lost 4 bases and the J gene lost 0 bases, with 11 bases spanning the gap. CDR3 length: 15 amino acids. The CDR3 is CASSPGRISNQPQHF. The CDR3 DNA sequence: TGCGCCAGCAGCCCTGGACGGATTAGCAATCAGCCCCAGCATTTT.

This clonotype has a count of ten or more. This chain uses TRBV27 with TRBJ1-6; D call uncertain. CDR1 and CDR2 from the germline V gene are MNHEY and SMNVEV (reference sequence). This CDR3 comprises 14 residues. V shed 5 bases and J shed 7 bases, with 12 bases lying between them. The CDR3 DNA reads TGTGCCAGCAGTCCAGCCTACAGCAATTCACCCCTCCACTTT. It encodes CASSPAYSNSPLHF.

The V gene is TRBV20-1, the J gene TRBJ1-2; 7 bases match TRBD1. The germline V gene has CDR1 DFQATT and CDR2 SNEGSKA (reference sequence). V gave up 0 bases and J gave up 7 bases; unmatched junction bases: 17. The CDR3 length is 17 residues. The CDR3 loop reads CSARDPLQGGGQIGYTF. The CDR3 nucleotides are TGCAGTGCTAGAGATCCCCTTCAGGGGGGGGGACAGATTGGCTACACCTTC.

In its sample, this clonotype was seen many times. The chain combines TRBV7-2 with TRBJ2-6, with 13 bases lining up with TRBD2. Germline V gives CDR1 SGHTA, CDR2 FQGNSA. Trimming removed 6 bases from V and 0 bases from J; junction bases left unmatched: 17. The CDR3 is 22 residues long. The CDR3 protein is CASSYGGPGLAGTSSGANVLTF. The CDR3 nucleotides read TGTGCCAGCAGTTACGGAGGGCCGGGACTAGCGGGGACTAGCTCTGGGGCCAACGTCCTGACTTTC.

The J gene is TRBJ1-4, the V gene TRBV28; D not certain. Per germline, CDR1 MDHEN and CDR2 SYDVKM. The CDR3 has 15 amino acids. V was trimmed by 0 bases and J by 8 bases, leaving 13 bases between them. As DNA, the CDR3 is TGTGCCAGCAGTTTATGGAGCCCCACGGGGGAAAAACTGTTTTTT. It is translated as CASSLWSPTGEKLFF.

The genes are TRBV12-3 or TRBV12-4 and TRBJ1-2, with 12 nucleotides matching TRBD1. The CDR3 has 14 residues. Trimming removed 3 bases from V and 8 bases from J; junction bases left unmatched: 4. The CDR3 DNA follows: TGTGCCAGCAGTTTGGGACAGGGGGCCGGAGGCTACACCTTC. As protein: CASSLGQGAGGYTF.

This clonotype was counted a few times. The chain carries TRBV19 and TRBJ1-6; D is unclear. Deletions cut 4 bases from V and 9 bases from J, with 10 bases between. The CDR3 has 13 residues. Germline V CDR1 and CDR2: LNHDA, SQIVND (reference sequence). The CDR3 bases are TGTGCCAGTAGTACCCTACAGATTTCACCCCTCCACTTT. Encoded protein: CASSTLQISPLHF.

The V call is TRBV7-2, the J call TRBJ1-2, with 8 bases fitting TRBD1. This CDR3 spans 15 amino acids. The germline V gene encodes CDR1 SGHTA and CDR2 FQGNSA. The V segment lost 5 bases and the J segment 3 bases; nucleotides outside the gene matches: 8. This chain's CDR3 is CASSPTETGDYGYTF. The CDR3 DNA reads TGTGCCAGCAGCCCAACGGAGACAGGGGACTATGGCTACACCTTC.

This clonotype was recorded many times. This chain connects TRBV20-1 to TRBJ1-4; no firm D call. Germline V gene lookup returns CDR1 DFQATT and CDR2 SNEGSKA (reference sequence). This CDR3 spans 15 amino acids. Between the trimmed V and J ends, which lost 3 bases and 7 bases, there was a span of 18 bases. The CDR3 coding sequence is TGCAGTGCTAGGTTCGGCTTGGCAGCCAGTGAAAAACTGTTTTTT. This encodes CSARFGLAASEKLFF.

This clonotype was seen ten or more times. The chain links TRBV7-2 to TRBJ1-6; D is possibly TRBD1 (6 bases). Trimming stripped 5 bases from V and 9 bases from J, with 14 bases between. The CDR3 has 14 amino acids. In germline, CDR1 is SGHTA, CDR2 FQGNSA. The CDR3 loop reads CASSPRQGGSPLHF. The CDR3 DNA follows: TGTGCCAGCAGCCCCAGACAAGGGGGTTCACCCCTCCACTTT.

This clonotype has only a few counts. This chain links TRBV20-1 with TRBJ1-2; 9 positions agree with TRBD1. This CDR3 spans 12 amino acids. The V segment lost 3 bases and the J segment 8 bases; nucleotides outside the gene matches: 4. Germline loops: CDR1 DFQATT, CDR2 SNEGSKA (reference sequence). DNA of the CDR3: TGCAGTGCTAGGGACAGGGGCCTCGGCTACACCTTC. Residues: CSARDRGLGYTF.

The chain has TRBV5-1 and TRBJ2-5, with TRBD1 matching over 8 bases. CDR3 length: 15 amino acids. Germline V gene sequence: CDR1 SGHRS, CDR2 YFSETQ. V lost 0 bases, J lost 1 base, and 2 bases stayed unmatched. Here the CDR3 reads CASSLGDRSQETQYF. CDR3 DNA: TGCGCCAGCAGCTTGGGGGACAGGAGCCAAGAGACCCAGTACTTC.

This clonotype occurred many times. This rearrangement joins TRBV6-2 or TRBV6-3 to TRBJ2-3; D ambiguous. The V end was cut by 0 bases, the J end by 0 bases, with 10 bases between. This CDR3 contains 16 residues. Germline loops: CDR1 MNHEY, CDR2 SVGEGT. In DNA, the CDR3 is TGTGCCAGCAGTTACTCGCGGAGAACCAGCACAGATACGCAGTATTTT. It yields the protein CASSYSRRTSTDTQYF.

The table lists this clonotype with many counts. The rearrangement uses TRBV7-2 and TRBJ1-1, with unresolved D. Germline values: CDR1 SGHTA, CDR2 FQGNSA. The CDR3 has 14 amino acids. V shed 8 bases and J shed 4 bases, with 17 bases lying between them. In nucleotides, the CDR3 is TGTGCCAGCCTCTCACCGGCTTCGGTCACTGAAGCTTTCTTT. This sequence encodes CASLSPASVTEAFF.

This clonotype has just a few counts. The chain has TRBV7-3 and TRBJ2-1; 10 bases line up with TRBD2. V shed 5 bases and J 2 bases; nucleotides not matched to a gene: 9. Germline-derived CDR1 and CDR2 are SGHTA and FQGTGA. This CDR3 is built from 17 residues. DNA of the CDR3: TGTGCCAGCAGCGCACGAGTACTAGCGGGGACCTACAATGAGCAGTTCTTC. This encodes CASSARVLAGTYNEQFF.

This clonotype has a count of ten or more. This rearrangement joins TRBV4-3 to TRBJ2-1; the D gene is possibly TRBD1 (6 bases). From germline, CDR1 is LGHNA and CDR2 YSLEER. V dropped 4 bases and J dropped 7 bases, with 11 bases sitting between them. The CDR3 extends over 13 amino acids. The CDR3 spells CASSPGTLNEQFF. The DNA for the CDR3 is TGCGCCAGCAGCCCCGGGACACTTAATGAGCAGTTCTTC.

This clonotype was seen many times. The chain uses TRBV7-3 and TRBJ2-2, with D possibly TRBD2 on 5 matching bases. Trimming took off 3 bases at V and 6 bases at J, with 17 bases between the two ends. Germline-derived CDR1 and CDR2 are SGHTA and FQGTGA. The CDR3 length is 16 residues. The CDR3 sequence is CASSFDPVAGPGELFF. Written as DNA, the CDR3 is TGTGCCAGCAGCTTTGACCCAGTCGCGGGTCCCGGGGAGCTGTTTTTT.

In its sample, this clonotype was seen a few times. The CDR3 reads CASSPGRNNEKLFF. CDR3 DNA sequence: TGCGCCAGCAGCCCAGGACGGAATAATGAAAAACTGTTTTTT. The chain links TRBV5-1 to TRBJ1-4; no definite D call. The CDR3 is 14 residues long. Germline CDR1 is SGHRS and CDR2 is YFSETQ. The V end was cut by 4 bases, the J end by 4 bases, with 11 bases between.

This clonotype was counted many times. The rearrangement uses TRBV7-2 and TRBJ1-3; D is unclear. Germline assignment: CDR1 SGHTA and CDR2 FQGNSA. Trimming shortened V by 0 bases and J by 4 bases, and 7 bases separated the two germline ends. The CDR3 contains 14 residues. In nucleotides, the CDR3 is TGTGCCAGCAGCTTAGCGGGGAGGGGAAACACCATATATTTT. This sequence encodes CASSLAGRGNTIYF.

CDR3: CASSRDFYTDTQYF. The CDR3 bases are TGTGCCAGCAGTCGGGACTTCTACACAGATACGCAGTATTTT. The V call is TRBV2, the J call TRBJ2-3; tentatively, D is TRBD2 (6 bases). Germline CDR1 is SNHLY and CDR2 is FYNNEI. The CDR3 runs 14 residues. Between the trimmed V and J ends, which lost 5 bases and 2 bases, there was a span of 11 bases. Full variable domain (outside the CDR3, taken from reference TRBV2 and TRBJ2-3): EPEVTQTPSHQVTQMGQEVILRCVPISNHLYFYWYRQILGQKVEFLVSFYNNEISEKSEIFDDQFSVERPDGSNFTLKIRSTKLEDSAMYFCASSRDFYTDTQYFGPGTRLTVL.

This clonotype has ten or more counts. The chain combines TRBV20-1 with TRBJ1-3, with D possibly TRBD1 on 6 matching bases. Germline V CDR1 and CDR2: DFQATT, SNEGSKA (reference sequence). The CDR3 is 16 residues long. With 3 bases removed from V and 0 bases from J, the gap between germline ends came to 15 bases. This chain's CDR3 is CSARSSGQSSGNTIYF. In DNA form, the CDR3 reads TGCAGTGCTAGGTCTTCCGGACAGAGCTCTGGAAACACCATATATTTT.

This clonotype turned up a few times. The chain carries TRBV7-2 and TRBJ1-6, with a possible D match to TRBD1 (6 bases). V was trimmed by 1 base and J by 8 bases, leaving 12 bases between them. CDR1 SGHTA and CDR2 FQGNSA come from the germline V gene. This CDR3 is 15 amino acids long. CDR3: CASSLDAGGYSPLHF. Written as DNA, the CDR3 is TGTGCCAGCAGCTTAGACGCGGGGGGCTATTCACCCCTCCACTTT.

This clonotype was detected only a few times. This chain's CDR3 is CASSFAGEQYF. The CDR3 coding sequence is TGTGCCAGCAGTTTTGCGGGTGAGCAGTACTTC. This chain links TRBV27 with TRBJ2-7; possibly TRBD2 for D (5 bases). Trimming took off 3 bases at V and 7 bases at J, with 7 bases between the two ends. CDR3 length: 11 amino acids. CDR1 MNHEY and CDR2 SMNVEV come from the germline V gene (reference sequence).

This clonotype occurred many times. The chain employs TRBV28 and TRBJ2-7; TRBD1 agrees at 9 bases. This CDR3 spans 16 amino acids. Germline-derived CDR1 and CDR2 are MDHEN and SYDVKM. Trimming at V came to 6 bases and at J to 4 bases, leaving 13 bases not matched to a gene. The DNA of the CDR3 is TGTGCCAGCAGCCCCAGGAGCGGACAGGGGTTATACGAGCAGTACTTC. It is translated as CASSPRSGQGLYEQYF.

This clonotype showed up many times. The chain couples TRBV15 to TRBJ2-5; no clear D gene. CDR3 length: 14 amino acids. From germline, CDR1 is LNHNV and CDR2 YYDKDF (reference sequence). Trimming pared 1 base from V and 3 bases from J, leaving 9 bases between. As DNA, the CDR3 is TGTGCCACCAGCAGAGGTTCGTCAAAAGAGACCCAGTACTTC. It yields the protein CATSRGSSKETQYF.

This clonotype has at least ten counts. This sequence joins TRBV5-1 and TRBJ1-3, with D uncertain. V was cut by 1 base and J by 0 bases, with 8 bases left in between. Germline assignment: CDR1 SGHRS and CDR2 YFSETQ. The length of the CDR3 is 15 residues. CDR3 DNA sequence: TGCGCCAGCAGCTTGATGACGAGCTCTGGAAACACCATATATTTT. Translating it yields CASSLMTSSGNTIYF.